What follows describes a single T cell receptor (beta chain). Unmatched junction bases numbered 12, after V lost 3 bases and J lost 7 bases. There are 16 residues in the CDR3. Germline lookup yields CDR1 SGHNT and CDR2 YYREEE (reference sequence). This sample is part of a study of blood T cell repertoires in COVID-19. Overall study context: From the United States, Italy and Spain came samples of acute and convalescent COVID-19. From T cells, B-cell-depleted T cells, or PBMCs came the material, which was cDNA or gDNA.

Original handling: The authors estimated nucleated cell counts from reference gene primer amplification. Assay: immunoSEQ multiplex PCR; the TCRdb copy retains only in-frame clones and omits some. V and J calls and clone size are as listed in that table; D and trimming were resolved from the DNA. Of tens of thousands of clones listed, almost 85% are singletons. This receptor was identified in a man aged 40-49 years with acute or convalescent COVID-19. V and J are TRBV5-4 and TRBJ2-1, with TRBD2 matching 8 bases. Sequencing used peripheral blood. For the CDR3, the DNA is TGTGCCAGCAGCTCCACGGGGGGGGGCCTGGGGAATGAGCAGTTCTTC. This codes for CASSSTGGGLGNEQFF. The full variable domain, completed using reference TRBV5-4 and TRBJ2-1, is ETGVTQSPTHLIKTRGQQVTLRCSSQSGHNTVSWYQQALGQGPQFIFQYYREEENGRGNFPPRFSGLQFPNYSSELNVNALELDDSALYLCASSSTGGGLGNEQFFGPGTRLTVL.